The 21 T cell receptor beta chains below all came from one sample that was sequenced in a study of blood T cell repertoires in COVID-19. Assay used: immunoSEQ multiplex PCR; TCRdb lists only in-frame clones, some missing. The sample has about 200,000 clones, about four fifths seen once. The sample consisted of peripheral blood. The origin of the receptors is an older woman with COVID-19, enrolled during active disease.

V is TRBV5-3 and J is TRBJ2-2, with 8 bases fitting TRBD1. TRBV5-3 is identified as an open reading frame with a role that is uncertain. J lost 1 base, V lost 4 bases, and 3 bases had no gene match. The CDR3 is 15 amino acids. The CDR3 here is CARSPGQGNTGELFF. CDR3 sequence (DNA): TGTGCCAGAAGCCCTGGACAGGGGAACACCGGGGAGCTGTTTTTT.

This sequence joins TRBV19 and TRBJ1-6; the match to TRBD1 covers 11 bases. Germline V gene data show CDR1 as LNHDA and CDR2 as SQIVND (reference sequence). Unmatched junction bases numbered 6, after V lost 5 bases and J lost 15 bases. The CDR3 has 13 residues. As DNA, the CDR3 is TGTGCCAGTAGTCCTGGACAGGGGGCGCGCCTCCACTTT. Translating it yields CASSPGQGARLHF.

The V and J genes are TRBV7-9 and TRBJ1-5; D perhaps matches TRBD1 (5 bases). Germline CDR1 SEHNR, CDR2 FQNEAQ (reference sequence). Trimming cost V 1 base and J 4 bases, with 14 bases left between them. There are 16 residues in the CDR3. In DNA, the CDR3 is TGTGCCAGCAGCTTAGGGCGGGGGGGAGAGAATCAGCCCCAGCATTTT. Protein: CASSLGRGGENQPQHF. The entire variable domain, with the rest obtained from reference TRBV7-9 and TRBJ1-5, is as follows: DTGVSQNPRHKITKRGQNVTFRCDPISEHNRLYWYRQTLGQGPEFLTYFQNEAQLEKSRLLSDRFSAERPKGSFSTLEIQRTEQGDSAMYLCASSLGRGGENQPQHFGDGTRLSIL.

This chain uses TRBV27 with TRBJ2-2, with D tentatively TRBD2 (6 bases). V was pared by 5 bases and J by 6 bases, with 13 bases between. This CDR3 spans 14 amino acids. In germline, CDR1 is MNHEY, CDR2 SMNVEV (reference sequence). The CDR3 region has the DNA TGTGCCAGCAGTATTCTAGCGAGGGCCGGGGAGCTGTTTTTT. Amino acid sequence: CASSILARAGELFF.

The chain carries TRBV2 and TRBJ1-1; D uncertain. The CDR3 is 13 residues long. Between the trimmed V and J ends, which lost 4 bases and 1 base, there was a span of 7 bases. CDR1 is SNHLY, CDR2 FYNNEI, per germline. Written as DNA, the CDR3 is TGTGCCAGCAGTGTTGAGCGGAACACTGAAGCTTTCTTT. Its protein is CASSVERNTEAFF.

The rearrangement joins TRBV5-6 to TRBJ1-1; 11 nucleotides match TRBD1. V shed 5 bases and J 4 bases; nucleotides not matched to a gene: 4. CDR3 length: 14 amino acids. CDR1 and CDR2 (germline): SGHDT, YYEEEE. CDR3 nucleotide sequence: TGTGCCAGCAGGCTGGGGACAGGGGGCACTGAAGCTTTCTTT. Encoded protein: CASRLGTGGTEAFF.

The CDR3 sequence: CSVVPQGAGELFF. In nucleotides, the CDR3 is TGCAGCGTTGTACCCCAGGGGGCCGGGGAGCTGTTTTTT. This sequence joins TRBV29-1 and TRBJ2-2; 7 nucleotides agree with TRBD1. Germline trimming cut 4 bases from V and 6 bases from J; bases unmatched to any gene: 5. Germline loops: CDR1 SQVTM, CDR2 ANQGSEA. The CDR3 length is 13 residues.

This sequence joins TRBV18 and TRBJ2-1; TRBD1 is a possible D gene (6 bases). V dropped 7 bases and J dropped 6 bases, with 28 bases sitting between them. CDR3 length: 18 residues. CDR1 and CDR2 from the germline V gene are KGHSH and LQKENI. CDR3: CASFTNIRGVGYVNEQFF. The CDR3 DNA reads as TGTGCCAGCTTCACCAATATCAGGGGAGTTGGATATGTCAATGAGCAGTTCTTC.

V and J are TRBV6-5 and TRBJ2-3; 7 bases line up with TRBD1. The CDR3 has 15 amino acids. V dropped 0 bases and J dropped 4; count of bases not matched to a gene: 4. Looked up from germline, CDR1 is MNHEY and CDR2 is SVGAGI. This CDR3 reads CASSYSGGAADTQYF. In DNA, the CDR3 is TGTGCCAGCAGTTACTCAGGGGGCGCCGCAGATACGCAGTATTTT.

This chain joins TRBV6-6 and TRBJ2-7; maybe TRBD2 (6 bases). The V gene lost 7 bases and the J gene lost 3 bases, with 13 bases spanning the gap. The V gene's germline CDR1 is MNHNY and CDR2 SVGAGI (reference sequence). CDR3 length: 13 amino acids. Written as DNA, the CDR3 is TGTGCCAGCAAGGAGGGCAGAGACTACGAGCAGTACGTC. It specifies CASKEGRDYEQYV.

The chain recombines TRBV19 with TRBJ2-2, with a tentative D call TRBD1 (5 bases). V was pared by 9 bases and J by 1 base, with 15 bases between. The germline V gene has CDR1 LNHDA and CDR2 SQIVND (reference sequence). This CDR3 comprises 15 residues. CDR3 sequence (DNA): TGTGCCAGCACCCCCTGGGGCCGGAACACCGGGGAGCTGTTTTTT. This encodes CASTPWGRNTGELFF.

The CDR3 reads CASMDRGSGANVLTF. The CDR3 region has the DNA TGTGCCAGTATGGACAGGGGATCTGGGGCCAACGTCCTGACTTTC. The rearrangement links TRBV19 to TRBJ2-6, with 9 bases aligning to TRBD1. The CDR3 is 15 amino acids. Per germline, CDR1 LNHDA and CDR2 SQIVND (reference sequence). V dropped 7 bases and J dropped 1; count of bases not matched to a gene: 2. Filled out from reference TRBV19 and TRBJ2-6, the complete variable domain reads DGGITQSPKYLFRKEGQNVTLSCEQNLNHDAMYWYRQDPGQGLRLIYYSQIVNDFQKGDIAEGYSVSREKKESFPLTVTSAQKNPTAFYLCASMDRGSGANVLTFGAGSRLTVL.

As for this clone: Relative to the germline gene, one junction end is altered; a read error may explain this. The V call is TRBV7-7, the J call TRBJ2-2; TRBD2 aligns across 10 bases. Germline V gives CDR1 SSHAT, CDR2 FNYEAQ (reference sequence). The length of the CDR3 is 16 residues. The CDR3 DNA follows: TGTGCTAGCAGCTCCGGTCTAGCGGGAGCCACCGGGGAGCTGTTTTTT. Its protein is CASSSGLAGATGELFF.

This clone was found once. V gene TRBV5-1 combines with J gene TRBJ1-5; 12 bases align to TRBD1. The CDR3 length is 18 residues. The junction had 9 bases not matched to a gene; V was cut back by 4 bases and J by 1 base. CDR1 SGHRS and CDR2 YFSETQ come from the germline V gene. The CDR3 sequence: CASSPGDRGRESNQPQHF. DNA for the CDR3: TGCGCCAGCAGCCCGGGGGACAGGGGGCGCGAGAGCAATCAGCCCCAGCATTTT.

This chain links TRBV4-2 with TRBJ1-5; D uncertain. The V end lost 1 base, the J end lost 9 bases, and 13 bases lay between the germline ends. The CDR3 is 14 amino acids. From germline, CDR1 is LGHNA and CDR2 YNFKEQ. CDR3 loop: CASSQGPEIGPQHF. CDR3 DNA sequence: TGTGCCAGCAGCCAAGGACCGGAGATAGGGCCCCAGCATTTT.

V usage is TRBV5-6 and J usage is TRBJ2-5; 8 bases align to TRBD1. This CDR3 region has 16 residues. In germline, CDR1 is SGHDT, CDR2 YYEEEE. V lost 0 bases and J lost 4; bases outside the gene matches: 8. The CDR3 bases are TGTGCCAGCAGCTTGGCAGGACAGGGCCGGGGAGAGACCCAGTACTTC. Translation: CASSLAGQGRGETQYF.

The chain carries TRBV18 and TRBJ1-3; a weak D match, TRBD1 (6 bases). Germline values: CDR1 KGHSH, CDR2 LQKENI. This CDR3 spans 15 amino acids. V was trimmed by 4 bases and J by 0 bases, leaving 10 bases between them. The CDR3 DNA reads TGTGCCAGCTCACAAGACAGGAGCTCTGGAAACACCATATATTTT. Protein sequence: CASSQDRSSGNTIYF.

The table lists this clone with many counts. The chain has TRBV4-1 and TRBJ2-5, with 7 positions matching TRBD2. With 2 bases clipped from V and 7 bases from J, the junction kept 13 bases outside the gene matches. The V gene's germline CDR1 is MGHRA and CDR2 YSYEKL. CDR3 length equals 16 residues. The CDR3 reads CASSQLTGTTKMTQYF. Here the CDR3 DNA reads TGCGCCAGCAGCCAACTAACCGGGACTACCAAGATGACCCAGTACTTC.

The chain recombines TRBV5-1 with TRBJ1-1; possible D gene TRBD1, 5 bases. CDR1 is SGHRS, CDR2 YFSETQ, per germline. The length of the CDR3 is 14 residues. Trimming cost V 2 bases and J 3 bases, with 11 bases left between them. The CDR3 sequence: CASSFSGDYTEAFF. The CDR3 bases are TGCGCCAGCAGCTTTTCGGGGGACTACACTGAAGCTTTCTTT.

This clone has only a few counts. The chain uses TRBV10-1 and TRBJ2-3; 8 bases line up with TRBD1. The CDR3 extends over 17 amino acids. Germline V lookup: CDR1 WNHNN, CDR2 SYGVQD (reference sequence). The junction had 16 bases not matched to a gene; V was cut back by 8 bases and J by 3 bases. This CDR3 reads CASPGCRGPRATDTQYF. In DNA form, the CDR3 reads TGCGCCAGCCCTGGGTGCAGGGGGCCCCGGGCGACAGATACGCAGTATTTT.

The rearrangement links TRBV7-2 to TRBJ2-7, with D unclear. Germline assignment: CDR1 SGHTA and CDR2 FQGNSA. The CDR3 runs to 12 residues. Trimming cost V 1 base and J 7 bases, with 8 bases left between them. The CDR3 sequence: CASSLDSLEQYF. DNA for the CDR3: TGTGCCAGCAGCTTAGATTCCCTTGAGCAGTACTTC. Filled out from reference TRBV7-2 and TRBJ2-7, the complete variable domain reads GAGVSQSPSNKVTEKGKDVELRCDPISGHTALYWYRQSLGQGLEFLIYFQGNSAPDKSGLPSDRFSAERTGGSVSTLTIQRTQQEDSAVYLCASSLDSLEQYFGPGTRLTVT.